This TCR beta chain comes out of a study of identical twins. General study results and limits: The analysis was cross-sectional rather than longitudinal within donors. Within twin pairs, the out-of-frame alpha sequences they shared showed excess low generation probability.

Details on this clonotype: The target antigen is unknown.

The germline V gene encodes CDR1 SEHNR and CDR2 FQNEAQ (reference sequence). The CDR3 extends over 12 amino acids. V was pared by 4 bases and J by 5 bases, with 6 bases between. Each CDR3 protein gets one entry after TCRdb re-called the 5' RACE reads with MiXCR. This sample has some 570,000 distinct CDR3 sequences, with about 22% found just once. The sample was also linked to a second study, of yellow fever vaccine responses in identical twins.

Sample: CD4+ T cells sorted from blood. J is TRBJ1-5 and V is TRBV7-9; D remains unclear. The receptor comes from a woman aged 18-30 years in good health. CDR3 protein: CASSSQDQPQHF. The CDR3 coding sequence is TGTGCCAGCAGCTCACAAGATCAGCCCCAGCATTTT. Complete variable domain (other parts from reference TRBV7-9 and TRBJ1-5): DTGVSQNPRHKITKRGQNVTFRCDPISEHNRLYWYRQTLGQGPEFLTYFQNEAQLEKSRLLSDRFSAERPKGSFSTLEIQRTEQGDSAMYLCASSSQDQPQHFGDGTRLSIL.